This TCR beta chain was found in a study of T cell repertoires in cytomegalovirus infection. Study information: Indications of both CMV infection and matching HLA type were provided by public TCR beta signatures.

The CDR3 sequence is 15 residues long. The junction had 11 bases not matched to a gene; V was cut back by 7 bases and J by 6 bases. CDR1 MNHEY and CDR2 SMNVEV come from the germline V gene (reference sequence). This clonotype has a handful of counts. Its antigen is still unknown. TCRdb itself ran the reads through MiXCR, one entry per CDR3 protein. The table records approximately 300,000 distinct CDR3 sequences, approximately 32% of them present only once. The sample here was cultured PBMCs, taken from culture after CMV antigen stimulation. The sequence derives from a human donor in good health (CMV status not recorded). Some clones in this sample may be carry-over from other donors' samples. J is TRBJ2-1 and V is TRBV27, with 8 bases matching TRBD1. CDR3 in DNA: TGTGCCAGCACCTTAACAGGGGGGAGGCTCAATGAGCAGTTCTTC. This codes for CASTLTGGRLNEQFF.